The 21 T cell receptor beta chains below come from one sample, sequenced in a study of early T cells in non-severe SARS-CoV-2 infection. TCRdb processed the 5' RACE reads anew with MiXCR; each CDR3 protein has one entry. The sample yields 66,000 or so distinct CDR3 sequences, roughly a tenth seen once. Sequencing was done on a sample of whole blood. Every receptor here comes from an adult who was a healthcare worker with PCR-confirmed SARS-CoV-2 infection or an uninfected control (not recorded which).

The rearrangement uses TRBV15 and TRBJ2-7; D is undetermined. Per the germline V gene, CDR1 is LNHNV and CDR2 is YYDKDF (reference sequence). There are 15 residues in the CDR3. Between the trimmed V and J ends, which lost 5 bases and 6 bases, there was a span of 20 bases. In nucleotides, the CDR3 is TGTGCCACCAGCCTCAGAGGCGGATCCCCTCGCGAGCAGTACTTC. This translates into CATSLRGGSPREQYF.

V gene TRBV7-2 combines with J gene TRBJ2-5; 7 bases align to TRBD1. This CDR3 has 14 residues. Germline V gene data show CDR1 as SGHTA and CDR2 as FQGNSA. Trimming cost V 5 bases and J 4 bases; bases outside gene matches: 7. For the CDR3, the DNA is TGTGCCAGCAGCGGGGACAGCTTTGGAGAGACCCAGTACTTC. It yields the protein CASSGDSFGETQYF. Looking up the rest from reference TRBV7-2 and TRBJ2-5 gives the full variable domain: GAGVSQSPSNKVTEKGKDVELRCDPISGHTALYWYRQSLGQGLEFLIYFQGNSAPDKSGLPSDRFSAERTGGSVSTLTIQRTQQEDSAVYLCASSGDSFGETQYFGPGTRLLVL.

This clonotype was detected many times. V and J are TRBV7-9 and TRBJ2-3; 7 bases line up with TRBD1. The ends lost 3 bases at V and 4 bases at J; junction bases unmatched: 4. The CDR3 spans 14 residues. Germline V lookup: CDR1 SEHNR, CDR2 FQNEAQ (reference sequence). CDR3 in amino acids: CASSLGQYPDTQYF. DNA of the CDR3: TGTGCCAGCAGCTTGGGACAGTACCCAGATACGCAGTATTTT.

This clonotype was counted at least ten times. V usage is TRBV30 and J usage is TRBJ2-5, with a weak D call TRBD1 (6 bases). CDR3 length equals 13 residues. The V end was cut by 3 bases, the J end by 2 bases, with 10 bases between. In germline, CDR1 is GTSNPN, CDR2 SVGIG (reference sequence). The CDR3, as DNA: TGTGCCTGGAGCAGGGGTCAGCAAGAGACCCAGTACTTC. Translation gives CAWSRGQQETQYF.

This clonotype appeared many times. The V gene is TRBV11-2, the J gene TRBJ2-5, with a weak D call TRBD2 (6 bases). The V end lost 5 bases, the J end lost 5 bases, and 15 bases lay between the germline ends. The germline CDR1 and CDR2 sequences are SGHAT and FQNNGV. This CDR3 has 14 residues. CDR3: CASSRVGGSETQYF. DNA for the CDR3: TGTGCCAGCAGCCGGGTGGGGGGATCGGAGACCCAGTACTTC.

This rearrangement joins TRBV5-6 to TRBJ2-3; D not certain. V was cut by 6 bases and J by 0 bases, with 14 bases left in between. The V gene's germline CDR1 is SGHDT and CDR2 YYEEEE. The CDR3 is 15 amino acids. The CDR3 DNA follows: TGTGCCAGCACCCCGATCAGTTCTAGCACAGATACGCAGTATTTT. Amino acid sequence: CASTPISSSTDTQYF.

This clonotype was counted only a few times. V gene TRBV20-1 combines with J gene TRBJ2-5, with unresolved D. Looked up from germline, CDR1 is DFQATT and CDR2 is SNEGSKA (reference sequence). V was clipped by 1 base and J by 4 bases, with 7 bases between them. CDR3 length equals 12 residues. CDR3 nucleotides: TGCAGTGCTAGAGCCTCGTTAGAGACCCAGTACTTC. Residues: CSARASLETQYF.

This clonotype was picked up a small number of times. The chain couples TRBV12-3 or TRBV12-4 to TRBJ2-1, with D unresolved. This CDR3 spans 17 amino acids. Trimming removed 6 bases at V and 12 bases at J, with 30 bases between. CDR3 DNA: TGTGCCAGCAGCCCCCCCGCCCGACGGATATACAATGATGTGCAGTTCTTC. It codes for CASSPPARRIYNDVQFF.

Here the CDR3 reads CASSPTDRGNTGELFF. CDR3 DNA sequence: TGTGCCAGCAGCCCTACGGACAGGGGGAACACCGGGGAGCTGTTTTTT. The chain links TRBV6-2 or TRBV6-3 to TRBJ2-2; 9 bases are shared with TRBD1. The CDR3 spans 16 residues. CDR1 is MNHEY, CDR2 SVGEGT, per germline. V shed 6 bases, J shed 1 base, and the junction held 6 bases outside the gene matches.

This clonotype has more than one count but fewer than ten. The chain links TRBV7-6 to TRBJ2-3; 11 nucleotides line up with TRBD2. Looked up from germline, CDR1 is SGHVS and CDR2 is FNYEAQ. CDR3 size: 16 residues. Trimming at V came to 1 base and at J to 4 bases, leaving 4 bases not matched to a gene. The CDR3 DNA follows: TGTGCCAGCAGCTTAGGGGTAGCGGGGGGGCCAGATACGCAGTATTTT. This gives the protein CASSLGVAGGPDTQYF.

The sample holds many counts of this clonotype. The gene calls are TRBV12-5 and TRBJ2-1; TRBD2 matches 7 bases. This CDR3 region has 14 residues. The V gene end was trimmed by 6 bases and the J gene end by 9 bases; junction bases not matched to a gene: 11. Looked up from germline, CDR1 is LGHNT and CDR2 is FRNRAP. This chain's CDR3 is CASGSTSFGFEQFF. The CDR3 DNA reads TGTGCTAGTGGCTCGACTAGCTTCGGGTTTGAGCAGTTCTTC.

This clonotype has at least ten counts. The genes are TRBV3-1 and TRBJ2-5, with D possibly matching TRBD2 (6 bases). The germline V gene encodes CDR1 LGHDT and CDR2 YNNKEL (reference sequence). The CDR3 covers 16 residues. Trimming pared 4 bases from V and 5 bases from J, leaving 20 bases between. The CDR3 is CASSRSTSRAGETQYF. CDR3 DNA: TGTGCCAGCAGCCGATCGACTAGTAGGGCTGGGGAGACCCAGTACTTC.

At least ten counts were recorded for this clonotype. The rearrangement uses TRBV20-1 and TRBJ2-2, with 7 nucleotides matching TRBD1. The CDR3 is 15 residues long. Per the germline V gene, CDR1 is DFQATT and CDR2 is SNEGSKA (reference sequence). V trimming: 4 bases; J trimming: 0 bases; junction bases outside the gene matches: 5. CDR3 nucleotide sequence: TGCAGTGCTAAAACCGGGACAGCGAACACCGGGGAGCTGTTTTTT. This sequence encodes CSAKTGTANTGELFF.

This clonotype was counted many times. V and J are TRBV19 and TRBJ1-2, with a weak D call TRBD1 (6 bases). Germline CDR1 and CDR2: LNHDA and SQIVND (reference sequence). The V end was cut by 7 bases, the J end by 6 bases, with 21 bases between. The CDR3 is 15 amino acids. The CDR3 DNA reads TGTGCCAGTACCCGGTCGGCTACGGGGGCTGATGGCTACACCTTC. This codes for CASTRSATGADGYTF.

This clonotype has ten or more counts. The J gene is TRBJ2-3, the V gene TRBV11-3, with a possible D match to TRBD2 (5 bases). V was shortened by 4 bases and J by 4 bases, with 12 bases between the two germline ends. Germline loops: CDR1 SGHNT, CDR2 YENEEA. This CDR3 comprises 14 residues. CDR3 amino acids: CASSSRDGADTQYF. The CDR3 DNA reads TGTGCCAGCAGCTCGAGGGATGGCGCAGATACGCAGTATTTT. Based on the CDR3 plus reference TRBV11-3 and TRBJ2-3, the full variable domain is EAGVVQSPRYKIIEKKQPVAFWCNPISGHNTLYWYLQNLGQGPELLIRYENEEAVDDSQLPKDRFSAERLKGVDSTLKIQPAELGDSAVYLCASSSRDGADTQYFGPGTRLTVL.

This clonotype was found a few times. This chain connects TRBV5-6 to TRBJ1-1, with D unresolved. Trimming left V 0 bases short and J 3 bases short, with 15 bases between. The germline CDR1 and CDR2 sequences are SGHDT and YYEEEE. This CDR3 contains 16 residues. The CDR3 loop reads CASSLERALADTEAFF. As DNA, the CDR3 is TGTGCCAGCAGCTTGGAGAGGGCCCTGGCGGACACTGAAGCTTTCTTT.

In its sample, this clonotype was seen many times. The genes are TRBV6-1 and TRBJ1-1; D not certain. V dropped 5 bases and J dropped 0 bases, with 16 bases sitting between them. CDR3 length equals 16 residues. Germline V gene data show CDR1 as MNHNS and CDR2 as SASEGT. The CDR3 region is CASSPRTSPLNTEAFF. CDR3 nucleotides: TGTGCCAGCAGTCCCCGGACCTCACCCCTGAACACTGAAGCTTTCTTT.

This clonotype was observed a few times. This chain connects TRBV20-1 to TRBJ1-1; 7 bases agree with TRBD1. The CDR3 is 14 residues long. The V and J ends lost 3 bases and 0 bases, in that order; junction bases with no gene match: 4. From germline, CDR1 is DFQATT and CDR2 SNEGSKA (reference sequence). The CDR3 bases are TGCAGTGCTAGGGGACAGCGATTGAACACTGAAGCTTTCTTT. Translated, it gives CSARGQRLNTEAFF.

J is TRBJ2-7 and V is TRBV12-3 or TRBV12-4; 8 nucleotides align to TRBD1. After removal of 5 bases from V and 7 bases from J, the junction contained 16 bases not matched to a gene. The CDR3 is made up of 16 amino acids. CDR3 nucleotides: TGTGCCAGCAGTCCCGCCCAGGGGGCAATCCCTCGGGAGCAGTACTTC. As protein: CASSPAQGAIPREQYF.

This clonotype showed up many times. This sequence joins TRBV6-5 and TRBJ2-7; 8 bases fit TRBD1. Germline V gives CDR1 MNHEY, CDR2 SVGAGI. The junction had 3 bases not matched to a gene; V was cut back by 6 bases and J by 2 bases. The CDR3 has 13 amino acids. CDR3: CASRGQGTYEQYF. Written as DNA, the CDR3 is TGTGCCAGCAGAGGACAGGGAACCTACGAGCAGTACTTC.

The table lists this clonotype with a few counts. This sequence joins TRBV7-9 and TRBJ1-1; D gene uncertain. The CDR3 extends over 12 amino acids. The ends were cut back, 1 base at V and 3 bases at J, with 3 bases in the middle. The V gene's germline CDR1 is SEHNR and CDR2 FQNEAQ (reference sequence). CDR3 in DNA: TGTGCCAGCAGCTTAGTGTACACTGAAGCTTTCTTT. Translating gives CASSLVYTEAFF.